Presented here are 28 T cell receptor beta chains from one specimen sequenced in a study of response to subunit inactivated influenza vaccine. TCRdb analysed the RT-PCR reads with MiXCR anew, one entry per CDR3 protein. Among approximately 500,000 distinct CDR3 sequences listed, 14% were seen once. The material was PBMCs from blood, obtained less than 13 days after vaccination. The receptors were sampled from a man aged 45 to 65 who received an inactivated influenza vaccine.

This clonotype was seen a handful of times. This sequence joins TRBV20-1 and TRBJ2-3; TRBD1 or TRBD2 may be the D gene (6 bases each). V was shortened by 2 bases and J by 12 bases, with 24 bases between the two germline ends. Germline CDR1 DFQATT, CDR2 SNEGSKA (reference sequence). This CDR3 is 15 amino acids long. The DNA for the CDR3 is TGCAGTGCTAGAAACACGGGGGCTGGGGTAGCCTCCCAGTATTTT. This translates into CSARNTGAGVASQYF.

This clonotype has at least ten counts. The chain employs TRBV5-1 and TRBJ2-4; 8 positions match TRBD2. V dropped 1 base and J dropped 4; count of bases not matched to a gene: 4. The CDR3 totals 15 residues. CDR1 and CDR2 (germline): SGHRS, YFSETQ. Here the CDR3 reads CASSLTSGTKNIQYF. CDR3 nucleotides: TGCGCCAGCAGCTTGACTAGCGGAACAAAAAACATTCAGTACTTC. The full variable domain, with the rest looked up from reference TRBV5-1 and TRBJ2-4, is KAGVTQTPRYLIKTRGQQVTLSCSPISGHRSVSWYQQTPGQGLQFLFEYFSETQRNKGNFPGRFSGRQFSNSRSEMNVSTLELGDSALYLCASSLTSGTKNIQYFGAGTRLSVL.

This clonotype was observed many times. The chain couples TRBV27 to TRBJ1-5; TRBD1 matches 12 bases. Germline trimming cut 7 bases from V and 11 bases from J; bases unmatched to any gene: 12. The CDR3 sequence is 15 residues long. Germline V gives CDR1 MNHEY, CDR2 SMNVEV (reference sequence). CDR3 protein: CASKETGTGGLAQHF. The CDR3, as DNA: TGTGCCAGCAAGGAAACCGGGACAGGGGGCTTGGCCCAGCATTTT.

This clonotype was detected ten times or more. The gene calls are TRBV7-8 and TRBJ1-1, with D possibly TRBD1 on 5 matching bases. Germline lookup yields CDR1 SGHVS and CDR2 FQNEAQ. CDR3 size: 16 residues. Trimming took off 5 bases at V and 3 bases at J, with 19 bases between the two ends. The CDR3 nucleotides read TGTGCCAGCAGCCCCGTGGGCAGGGTAACGGACACTGAAGCTTTCTTT. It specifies CASSPVGRVTDTEAFF.

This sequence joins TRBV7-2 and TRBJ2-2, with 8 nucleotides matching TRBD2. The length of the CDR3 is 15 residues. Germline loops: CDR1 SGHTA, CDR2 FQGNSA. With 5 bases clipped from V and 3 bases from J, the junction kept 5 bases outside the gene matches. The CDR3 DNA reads TGTGCCAGCAGCCCTTTCGGGGGGGACACCGGGGAGCTGTTTTTT. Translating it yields CASSPFGGDTGELFF. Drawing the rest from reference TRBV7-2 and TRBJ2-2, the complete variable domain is GAGVSQSPSNKVTEKGKDVELRCDPISGHTALYWYRQSLGQGLEFLIYFQGNSAPDKSGLPSDRFSAERTGGSVSTLTIQRTQQEDSAVYLCASSPFGGDTGELFFGEGSRLTVL.

The CDR3 loop is CASSSGQPRTYEQYF. In nucleotides, the CDR3 is TGTGCCAGCAGCTCGGGACAGCCTAGAACCTACGAGCAGTACTTC. The J gene is TRBJ2-7, the V gene TRBV7-8, with TRBD1 matching 7 bases. Per germline, CDR1 SGHVS and CDR2 FQNEAQ. V lost 4 bases, J lost 2 bases, and 8 bases stayed unmatched. This CDR3 has 15 residues.

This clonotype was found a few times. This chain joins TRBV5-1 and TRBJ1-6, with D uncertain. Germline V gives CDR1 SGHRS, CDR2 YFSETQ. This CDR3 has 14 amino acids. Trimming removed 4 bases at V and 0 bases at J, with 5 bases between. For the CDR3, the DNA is TGCGCCAGCAGCGTGAGCTCCTATAATTCACCCCTCCACTTT. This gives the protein CASSVSSYNSPLHF.

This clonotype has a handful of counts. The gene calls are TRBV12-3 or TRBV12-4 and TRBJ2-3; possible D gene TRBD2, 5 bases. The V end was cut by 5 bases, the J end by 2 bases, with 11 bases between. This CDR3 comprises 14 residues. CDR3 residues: CASSTRAFTDTQYF. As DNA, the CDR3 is TGTGCCAGCAGTACGCGGGCCTTCACAGATACGCAGTATTTT.

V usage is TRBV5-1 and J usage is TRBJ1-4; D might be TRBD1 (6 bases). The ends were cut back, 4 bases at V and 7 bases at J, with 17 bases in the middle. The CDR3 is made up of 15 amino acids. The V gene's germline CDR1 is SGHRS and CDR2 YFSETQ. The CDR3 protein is CASSPQVQGSEKLFF. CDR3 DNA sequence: TGCGCCAGCAGCCCGCAGGTACAGGGCAGTGAAAAACTGTTTTTT. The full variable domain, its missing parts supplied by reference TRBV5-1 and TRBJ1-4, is KAGVTQTPRYLIKTRGQQVTLSCSPISGHRSVSWYQQTPGQGLQFLFEYFSETQRNKGNFPGRFSGRQFSNSRSEMNVSTLELGDSALYLCASSPQVQGSEKLFFGSGTQLSVL.

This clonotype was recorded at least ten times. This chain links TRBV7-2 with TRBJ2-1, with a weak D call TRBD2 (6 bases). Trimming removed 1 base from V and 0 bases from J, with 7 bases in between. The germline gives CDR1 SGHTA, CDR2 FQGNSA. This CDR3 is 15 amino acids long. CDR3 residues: CASSLDGGSYNEQFF. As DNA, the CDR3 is TGTGCCAGCAGCTTAGACGGGGGCTCCTACAATGAGCAGTTCTTC.

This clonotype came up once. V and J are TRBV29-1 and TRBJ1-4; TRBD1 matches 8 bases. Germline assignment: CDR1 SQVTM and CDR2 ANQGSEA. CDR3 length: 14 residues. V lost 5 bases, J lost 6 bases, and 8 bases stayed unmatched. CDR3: CSVTRQGSYEKLFF. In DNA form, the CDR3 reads TGCAGCGTTACCCGACAGGGGTCTTATGAAAAACTGTTTTTT.

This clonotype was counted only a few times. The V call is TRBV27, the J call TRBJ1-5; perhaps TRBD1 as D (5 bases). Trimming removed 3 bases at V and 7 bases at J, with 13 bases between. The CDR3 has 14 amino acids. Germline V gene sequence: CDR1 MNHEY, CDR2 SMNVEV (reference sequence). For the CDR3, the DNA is TGTGCCAGCAGTTTCGGGGCAGGAGTGCAGCCCCAGCATTTT. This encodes CASSFGAGVQPQHF.

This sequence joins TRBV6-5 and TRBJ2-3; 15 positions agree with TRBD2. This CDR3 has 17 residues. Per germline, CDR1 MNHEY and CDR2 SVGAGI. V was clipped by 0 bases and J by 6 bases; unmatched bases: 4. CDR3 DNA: TGTGCCAGCAGTTACTCGATGGGACTAGCGGGGGGTGATACGCAGTATTTT. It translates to CASSYSMGLAGGDTQYF.

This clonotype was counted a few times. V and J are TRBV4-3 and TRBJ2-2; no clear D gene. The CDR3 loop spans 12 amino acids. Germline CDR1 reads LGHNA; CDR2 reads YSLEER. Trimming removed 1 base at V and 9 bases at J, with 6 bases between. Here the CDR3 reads CASSQVGWELFF. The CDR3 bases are TGCGCCAGCAGCCAAGTGGGCTGGGAGCTGTTTTTT.

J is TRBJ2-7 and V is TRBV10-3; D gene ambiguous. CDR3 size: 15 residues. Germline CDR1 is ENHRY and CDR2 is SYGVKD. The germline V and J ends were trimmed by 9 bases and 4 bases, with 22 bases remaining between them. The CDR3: CAIPMVGRAIYEQYF. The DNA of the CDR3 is TGTGCCATACCAATGGTTGGCCGGGCCATTTACGAGCAGTACTTC.

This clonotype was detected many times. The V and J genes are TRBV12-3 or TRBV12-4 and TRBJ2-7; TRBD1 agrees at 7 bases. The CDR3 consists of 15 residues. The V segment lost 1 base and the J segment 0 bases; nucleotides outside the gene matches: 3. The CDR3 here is CASSLDRGSSYEQYF. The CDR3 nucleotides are TGTGCCAGCAGTTTAGACAGGGGAAGCTCCTACGAGCAGTACTTC.

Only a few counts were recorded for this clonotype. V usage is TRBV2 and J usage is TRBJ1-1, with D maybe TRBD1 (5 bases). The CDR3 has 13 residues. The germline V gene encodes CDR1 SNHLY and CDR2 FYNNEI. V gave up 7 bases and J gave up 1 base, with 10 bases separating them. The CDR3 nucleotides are TGTGCCAGCAAGTGGGGGGGGAACACTGAAGCTTTCTTT. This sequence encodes CASKWGGNTEAFF.

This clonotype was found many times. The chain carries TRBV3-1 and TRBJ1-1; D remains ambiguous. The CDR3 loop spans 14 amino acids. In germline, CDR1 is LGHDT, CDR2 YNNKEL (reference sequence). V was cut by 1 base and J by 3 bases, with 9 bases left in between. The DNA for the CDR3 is TGTGCCAGCAGCCAAGTTGGGTCGGACACTGAAGCTTTCTTT. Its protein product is CASSQVGSDTEAFF.

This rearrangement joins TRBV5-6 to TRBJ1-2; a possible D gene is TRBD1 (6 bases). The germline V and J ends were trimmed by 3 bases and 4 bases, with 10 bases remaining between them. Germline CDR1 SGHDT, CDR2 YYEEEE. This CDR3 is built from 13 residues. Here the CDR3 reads CASSSDSLYGYTF. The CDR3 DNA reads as TGTGCCAGCAGCTCGGACAGTCTCTATGGCTACACCTTC. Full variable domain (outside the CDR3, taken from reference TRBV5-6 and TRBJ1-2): DAGVTQSPTHLIKTRGQQVTLRCSPKSGHDTVSWYQQALGQGPQFIFQYYEEEERQRGNFPDRFSGHQFPNYSSELNVNALLLGDSALYLCASSSDSLYGYTFGSGTRLTVV.

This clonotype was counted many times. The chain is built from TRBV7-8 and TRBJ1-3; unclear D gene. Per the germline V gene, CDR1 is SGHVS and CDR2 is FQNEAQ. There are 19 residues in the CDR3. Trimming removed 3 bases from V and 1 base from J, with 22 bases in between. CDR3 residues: CASSFGRQGGRRSGNTIYF. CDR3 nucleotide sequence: TGTGCCAGCAGCTTTGGTCGGCAAGGTGGCCGGAGGTCTGGAAACACCATATATTTT.

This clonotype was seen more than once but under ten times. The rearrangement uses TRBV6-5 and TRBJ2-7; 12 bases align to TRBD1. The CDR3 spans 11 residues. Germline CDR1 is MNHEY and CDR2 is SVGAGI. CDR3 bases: TGTGCACGGGACAGGGGGCCCGAGCAGTACTTC. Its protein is CARDRGPEQYF.

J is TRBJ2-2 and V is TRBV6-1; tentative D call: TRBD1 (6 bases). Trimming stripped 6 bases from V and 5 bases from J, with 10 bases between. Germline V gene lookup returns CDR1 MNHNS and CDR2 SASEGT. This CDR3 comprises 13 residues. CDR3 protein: CASSWTETGELFF. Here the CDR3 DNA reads TGTGCCAGCAGCTGGACAGAAACCGGGGAGCTGTTTTTT.

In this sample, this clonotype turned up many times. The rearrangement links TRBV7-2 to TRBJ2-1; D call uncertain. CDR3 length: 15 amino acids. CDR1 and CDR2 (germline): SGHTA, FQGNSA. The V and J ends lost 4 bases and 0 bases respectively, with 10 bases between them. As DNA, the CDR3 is TGTGCCAGCAGCTGGGTACAGAGCTCCTACAATGAGCAGTTCTTC. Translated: CASSWVQSSYNEQFF.

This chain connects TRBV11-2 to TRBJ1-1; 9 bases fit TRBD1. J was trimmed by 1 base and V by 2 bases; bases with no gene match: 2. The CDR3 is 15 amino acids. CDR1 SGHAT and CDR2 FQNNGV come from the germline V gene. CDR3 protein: CASSLTGGWNTEAFF. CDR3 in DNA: TGTGCCAGCAGCTTAACAGGGGGCTGGAACACTGAAGCTTTCTTT. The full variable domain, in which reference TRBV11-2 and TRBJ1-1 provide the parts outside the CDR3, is EAGVAQSPRYKIIEKRQSVAFWCNPISGHATLYWYQQILGQGPKLLIQFQNNGVVDDSQLPKDRFSAERLKGVDSTLKIQPAKLEDSAVYLCASSLTGGWNTEAFFGQGTRLTVV.

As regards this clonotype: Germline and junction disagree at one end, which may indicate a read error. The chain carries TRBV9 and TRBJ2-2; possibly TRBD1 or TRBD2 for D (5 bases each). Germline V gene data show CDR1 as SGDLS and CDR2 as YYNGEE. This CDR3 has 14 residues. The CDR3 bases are TGTGCCAGCAGCGTAAGAGGGGACGTCGGGGACCTGTTTTTT. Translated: CASSVRGDVGDLFF.

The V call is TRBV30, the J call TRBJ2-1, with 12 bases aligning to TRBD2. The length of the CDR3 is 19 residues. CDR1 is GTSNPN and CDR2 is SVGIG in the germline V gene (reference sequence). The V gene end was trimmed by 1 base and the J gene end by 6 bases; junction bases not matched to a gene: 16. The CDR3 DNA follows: TGTGCCTGGAGTGCCTTCGGAGGACTAGCGGGGACCAGGCGCAATGAGCAGTTCTTC. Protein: CAWSAFGGLAGTRRNEQFF.

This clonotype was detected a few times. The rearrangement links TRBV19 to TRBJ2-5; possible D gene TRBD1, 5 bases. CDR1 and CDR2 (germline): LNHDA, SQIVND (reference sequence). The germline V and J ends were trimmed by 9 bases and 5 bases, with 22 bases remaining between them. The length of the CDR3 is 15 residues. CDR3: CASSHTGFQVETQYF. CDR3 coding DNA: TGTGCCAGCAGCCACACAGGTTTCCAGGTGGAGACCCAGTACTTC.

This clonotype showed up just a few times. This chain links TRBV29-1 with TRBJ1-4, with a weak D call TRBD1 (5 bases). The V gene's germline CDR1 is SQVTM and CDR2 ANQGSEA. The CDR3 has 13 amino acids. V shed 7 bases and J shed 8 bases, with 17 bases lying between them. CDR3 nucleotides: TGCAGCGCCCTATGGGGGTATGGAGAAAAACTGTTTTTT. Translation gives CSALWGYGEKLFF.